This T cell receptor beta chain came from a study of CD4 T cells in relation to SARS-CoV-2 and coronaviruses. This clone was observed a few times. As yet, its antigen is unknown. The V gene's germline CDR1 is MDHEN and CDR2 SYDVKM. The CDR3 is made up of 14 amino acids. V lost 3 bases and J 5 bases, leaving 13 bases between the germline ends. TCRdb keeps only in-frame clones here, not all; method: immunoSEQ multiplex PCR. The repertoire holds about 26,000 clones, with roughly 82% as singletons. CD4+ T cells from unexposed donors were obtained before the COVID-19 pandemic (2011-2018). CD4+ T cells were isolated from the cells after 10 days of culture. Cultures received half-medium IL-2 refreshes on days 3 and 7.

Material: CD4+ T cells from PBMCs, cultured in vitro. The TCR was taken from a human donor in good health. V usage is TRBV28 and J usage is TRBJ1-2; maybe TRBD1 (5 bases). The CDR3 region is CASSFPGEGYGYTF. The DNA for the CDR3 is TGTGCCAGCAGTTTCCCCGGGGAGGGGTATGGCTACACCTTC.